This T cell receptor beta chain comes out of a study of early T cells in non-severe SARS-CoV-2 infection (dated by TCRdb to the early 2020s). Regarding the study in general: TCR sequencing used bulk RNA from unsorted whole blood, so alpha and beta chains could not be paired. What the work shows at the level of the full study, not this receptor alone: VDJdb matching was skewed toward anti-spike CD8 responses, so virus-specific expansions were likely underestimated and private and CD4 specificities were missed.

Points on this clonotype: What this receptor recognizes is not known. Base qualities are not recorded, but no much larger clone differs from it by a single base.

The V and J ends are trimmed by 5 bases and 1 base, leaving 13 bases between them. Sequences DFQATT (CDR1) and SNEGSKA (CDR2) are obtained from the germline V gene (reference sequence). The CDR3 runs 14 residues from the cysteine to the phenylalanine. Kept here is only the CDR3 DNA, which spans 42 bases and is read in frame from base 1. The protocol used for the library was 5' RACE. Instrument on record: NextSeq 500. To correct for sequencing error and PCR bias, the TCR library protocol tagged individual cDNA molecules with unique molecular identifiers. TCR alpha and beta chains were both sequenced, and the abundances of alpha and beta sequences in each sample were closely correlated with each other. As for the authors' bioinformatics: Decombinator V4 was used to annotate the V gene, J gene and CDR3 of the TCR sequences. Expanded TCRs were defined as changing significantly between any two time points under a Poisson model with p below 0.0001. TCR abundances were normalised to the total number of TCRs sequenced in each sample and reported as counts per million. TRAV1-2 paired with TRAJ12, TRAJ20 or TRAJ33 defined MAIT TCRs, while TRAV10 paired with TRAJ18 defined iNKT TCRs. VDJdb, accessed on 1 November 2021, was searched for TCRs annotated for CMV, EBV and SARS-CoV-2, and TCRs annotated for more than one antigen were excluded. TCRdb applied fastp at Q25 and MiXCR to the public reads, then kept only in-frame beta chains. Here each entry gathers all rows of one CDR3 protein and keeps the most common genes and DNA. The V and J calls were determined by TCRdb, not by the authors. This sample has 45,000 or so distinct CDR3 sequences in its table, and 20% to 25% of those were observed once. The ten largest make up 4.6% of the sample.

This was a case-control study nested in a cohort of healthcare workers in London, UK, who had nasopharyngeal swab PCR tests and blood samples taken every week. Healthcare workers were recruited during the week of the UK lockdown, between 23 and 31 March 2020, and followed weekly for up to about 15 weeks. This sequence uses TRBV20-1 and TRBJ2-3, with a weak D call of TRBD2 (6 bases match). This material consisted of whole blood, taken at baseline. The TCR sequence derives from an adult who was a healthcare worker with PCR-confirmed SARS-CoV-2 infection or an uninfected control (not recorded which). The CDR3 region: CSAFQGGGTDTQYF. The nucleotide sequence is TGCAGTGCTTTCCAGGGAGGCGGCACAGATACGCAGTATTTT.